A single sample gave rise to the 26 T cell receptor beta chains below, sequenced in a study of blood T cell repertoires in COVID-19. Generated by immunoSEQ multiplex PCR, the TCRdb table keeps only in-frame clones and is missing some. The sample contains about 230,000 clones, 80% to 90% of which appear only once. Sequenced material: PBMCs or T cells enriched from blood (not recorded which). The receptors were sampled from a woman in her twenties or thirties who had been exposed to COVID-19.

The V and J genes are TRBV5-6 and TRBJ2-1, with 10 positions matching TRBD2. The V gene's germline CDR1 is SGHDT and CDR2 YYEEEE. Losses at the gene ends were 7 bases for V and 7 bases for J; bases not matched to a gene: 5. The CDR3 spans 13 residues. CDR3 protein: CASATGLANEQFF. In nucleotides, the CDR3 is TGTGCCAGCGCTACGGGACTAGCGAATGAGCAGTTCTTC.

V is TRBV19 and J is TRBJ2-1, with TRBD2 matching 8 bases. Unmatched junction bases numbered 14, after V lost 0 bases and J lost 10 bases. CDR3 length equals 17 residues. Germline CDR1 is LNHDA and CDR2 is SQIVND (reference sequence). The CDR3 DNA is TGTGCCAGTAGTATAGATCAGGGCGGGAGGACCTCATTGGAGCAGTTCTTC. It specifies CASSIDQGGRTSLEQFF.

This sequence joins TRBV5-4 and TRBJ2-3; TRBD1 agrees at 9 bases. Germline values: CDR1 SGHNT, CDR2 YYREEE (reference sequence). The CDR3 has 16 amino acids. Losses at the gene ends were 2 bases for V and 6 bases for J; bases not matched to a gene: 10. The CDR3 DNA sequence: TGTGCCAGCAGCTTTTCCCTTACAGGGGGCCCGGATACGCAGTATTTT. Translation: CASSFSLTGGPDTQYF.

J is TRBJ1-5 and V is TRBV6-5; D not certain. The CDR3 covers 13 residues. Between the trimmed V and J ends, which lost 6 bases and 1 base, there was a span of 7 bases. Germline CDR1 and CDR2: MNHEY and SVGAGI. CDR3 bases: TGTGCCAGCAGGATGGGCAGCAATCAGCCCCAGCATTTT. Encoded protein: CASRMGSNQPQHF.

The V call is TRBV4-1, the J call TRBJ2-7; 13 nucleotides match TRBD2. CDR3 length equals 17 residues. V lost 1 base, J lost 3 bases, and 6 bases stayed unmatched. CDR1 MGHRA and CDR2 YSYEKL come from the germline V gene. CDR3 sequence reads: CASSQGFGLAGVYEQYF. The CDR3 nucleotides are TGCGCCAGCAGCCAAGGATTCGGACTAGCGGGAGTCTACGAGCAGTACTTC.

The rearrangement joins TRBV6-5 to TRBJ1-5; 9 nucleotides agree with TRBD1. This CDR3 is built from 14 residues. V was clipped by 5 bases and J by 4 bases; unmatched bases: 3. The V gene's germline CDR1 is MNHEY and CDR2 SVGAGI. CDR3 in DNA: TGTGCCAGCAGTAGGGGACAGGGTAATCAGCCCCAGCATTTT. Residues: CASSRGQGNQPQHF.

The chain employs TRBV4-1 and TRBJ2-7; possibly TRBD1 for D (5 bases). The CDR3 consists of 15 residues. Trimming pared 3 bases from V and 2 bases from J, leaving 14 bases between. The germline V gene has CDR1 MGHRA and CDR2 YSYEKL. The CDR3 DNA reads TGCGCCAGCAGCCAGATTTGGGCAGGGCCCTACGAGCAGTACTTC. Its protein product is CASSQIWAGPYEQYF.

The V and J genes are TRBV7-9 and TRBJ2-3; 7 bases match TRBD1. Trimming cost V 5 bases and J 2 bases; bases outside gene matches: 7. CDR1 is SEHNR and CDR2 is FQNEAQ in the germline V gene (reference sequence). The CDR3 totals 15 residues. The CDR3 reads CASSANRGPTDTQYF. CDR3 in DNA: TGTGCCAGCAGCGCTAACAGGGGCCCCACAGATACGCAGTATTTT.

The genes are TRBV5-6 and TRBJ1-2; D possibly corresponds to TRBD1 (6 bases). In germline, CDR1 is SGHDT, CDR2 YYEEEE. Trimming took off 4 bases at V and 7 bases at J, with 17 bases between the two ends. This CDR3 is 14 amino acids long. CDR3 nucleotides: TGTGCCAGCAGCCTTGTGGGGGCGCAGGCTGGCTACACCTTC. It is translated as CASSLVGAQAGYTF.

The chain couples TRBV3-1 (or the pseudogene TRBV3-2) to TRBJ1-1, with unresolved D. In germline, CDR1 is LGHDT, CDR2 YNNKEL (reference sequence). There are 14 residues in the CDR3. Trimming stripped 1 base from V and 4 bases from J, with 10 bases between. DNA of the CDR3: TGTGCCAGCAGCCAAGTGCCTGGGAGCACTGAAGCTTTCTTT. Protein: CASSQVPGSTEAFF.

J is TRBJ2-1 and V is TRBV6-4; TRBD2 matches 10 bases. V shed 0 bases and J 10 bases; nucleotides not matched to a gene: 9. The germline V gene encodes CDR1 MRHNA and CDR2 SNTAGT. The CDR3 runs 16 residues. Here the CDR3 reads CASSDSFGTSGEEQFF. Here the CDR3 DNA reads TGTGCCAGCAGTGACTCCTTTGGCACTAGCGGGGAAGAGCAGTTCTTC.

This clone was recorded only once. This sequence joins TRBV2 and TRBJ1-1; 8 bases line up with TRBD1. V dropped 6 bases and J dropped 5; count of bases not matched to a gene: 8. In germline, CDR1 is SNHLY, CDR2 FYNNEI. The CDR3 runs to 14 residues. The CDR3 DNA follows: TGTGCCAGCAGGGACAGGGTGGGGCTAACTGAAGCTTTCTTT. It specifies CASRDRVGLTEAFF.

This chain links TRBV3-1 (or the pseudogene TRBV3-2) with TRBJ1-3, with no clear D. The CDR3 totals 15 residues. The V end lost 0 bases, the J end lost 2 bases, and 8 bases lay between the germline ends. Germline CDR1 and CDR2: LGHDT and YNNKEL (reference sequence). This chain's CDR3 is CASSQEGLPGNTIYF. As DNA, the CDR3 is TGTGCCAGCAGCCAAGAGGGCCTCCCTGGAAACACCATATATTTT.

This clone was seen only once. The V call is TRBV15, the J call TRBJ2-4; 10 nucleotides align to TRBD2. The V gene end was trimmed by 3 bases and the J gene end by 7 bases; junction bases not matched to a gene: 9. This CDR3 spans 16 amino acids. Germline V gene data show CDR1 as LNHNV and CDR2 as YYDKDF (reference sequence). In nucleotides, the CDR3 is TGTGCCACCAGCAGGGCATCTAGCGGGAGTGTTAACATTCAGTACTTC. Translated, it gives CATSRASSGSVNIQYF.

This chain uses TRBV11-2 with TRBJ2-2; 9 positions agree with TRBD1. The length of the CDR3 is 16 residues. Germline loops: CDR1 SGHAT, CDR2 FQNNGV. The V gene end was trimmed by 3 bases and the J gene end by 5 bases; junction bases not matched to a gene: 7. CDR3 sequence (DNA): TGTGCCAGCAGCTTGAATACAGGGGGCGGAACCGGGGAGCTGTTTTTT. Translating gives CASSLNTGGGTGELFF.

The chain combines TRBV6-5 with TRBJ1-5; TRBD1 might be the D (6 bases). The CDR3 has 14 residues. Trimming left V 5 bases short and J 5 bases short, with 13 bases between. CDR1 MNHEY and CDR2 SVGAGI come from the germline V gene. The CDR3 protein is CASSLRPGDQPQHF. Written as DNA, the CDR3 is TGTGCCAGCAGTCTCCGGCCAGGGGATCAGCCCCAGCATTTT.

V and J are TRBV19 and TRBJ2-1, with 12 bases that match TRBD2. This CDR3 has 16 residues. Germline V CDR1 and CDR2: LNHDA, SQIVND (reference sequence). With V trimmed by 1 base and J by 7 bases, 5 bases remained unmatched. Written as DNA, the CDR3 is TGTGCCAGTAGTATAGCTAGCGGGAGGGTGAGGAATGAGCAGTTCTTC. It codes for CASSIASGRVRNEQFF.

The rearrangement uses TRBV19 and TRBJ2-1, with 10 bases matching TRBD2. The length of the CDR3 is 16 residues. V dropped 2 bases and J dropped 2; count of bases not matched to a gene: 3. Per the germline V gene, CDR1 is LNHDA and CDR2 is SQIVND (reference sequence). CDR3 bases: TGTGCCAGTAGTATACTAGCGGGAGTCCCCTACAATGAGCAGTTCTTC. Translated, it gives CASSILAGVPYNEQFF. The variable domain in full, completed from reference TRBV19 and TRBJ2-1, reads DGGITQSPKYLFRKEGQNVTLSCEQNLNHDAMYWYRQDPGQGLRLIYYSQIVNDFQKGDIAEGYSVSREKKESFPLTVTSAQKNPTAFYLCASSILAGVPYNEQFFGPGTRLTVL.

Only one count was recorded for this clone. This CDR3 reads CASSLVSSFEQYF. The CDR3 DNA reads TGCGCCAGCAGCTTGGTTAGTAGCTTCGAGCAGTACTTC. The rearrangement links TRBV5-1 to TRBJ2-7; D remains ambiguous. With 0 bases removed from V and 6 bases from J, the gap between germline ends came to 10 bases. The germline V gene has CDR1 SGHRS and CDR2 YFSETQ. The CDR3 length is 13 residues.

This clone was seen more than once but under ten times. The chain joins TRBV29-1 to TRBJ2-7, with 14 bases aligning to TRBD2. This CDR3 is 16 amino acids long. Per the germline V gene, CDR1 is SQVTM and CDR2 is ANQGSEA. Trimming took 0 bases from V and 4 from J; bases not matched to a gene: 5. The CDR3 is CSVEDVGLAGGYEQYF. CDR3 DNA sequence: TGCAGCGTTGAAGATGTAGGACTAGCGGGAGGTTACGAGCAGTACTTC.

The genes are TRBV5-4 and TRBJ1-2, with 10 bases fitting TRBD1. V was pared by 4 bases and J by 2 bases, with 5 bases of the junction left unmatched. The CDR3 is 15 amino acids. The germline gives CDR1 SGHNT, CDR2 YYREEE (reference sequence). The CDR3 here is CASSTGQGTNYGYTF. CDR3 sequence (DNA): TGTGCCAGCAGCACGGGACAGGGGACGAACTATGGCTACACCTTC.

The V gene is TRBV2, the J gene TRBJ1-5; no definite D call. This CDR3 region has 15 residues. Trimming pared 2 bases from V and 2 bases from J, leaving 10 bases between. Germline CDR1 and CDR2: SNHLY and FYNNEI. CDR3 sequence reads: CASSERRSGNQPQHF. The CDR3 nucleotides are TGTGCCAGCAGTGAAAGGAGGTCCGGCAATCAGCCCCAGCATTTT.

The chain joins TRBV3-1 (or the pseudogene TRBV3-2) to TRBJ1-2, with TRBD1 identical over 8 bases. The V gene's germline CDR1 is LGHDT and CDR2 YNNKEL (reference sequence). The J segment lost 8 bases and the V segment lost 1 base, leaving 9 bases of the junction unmatched. This CDR3 has 15 amino acids. The CDR3 nucleotides are TGTGCCAGCAGCCAAGGTCGGATACAGGGGGGCGGCTACACCTTC. As protein: CASSQGRIQGGGYTF.

This chain connects TRBV7-8 to TRBJ1-1; 7 bases are shared with TRBD1. From germline, CDR1 is SGHVS and CDR2 FQNEAQ. The CDR3 spans 15 residues. V trimming: 3 bases; J trimming: 3 bases; junction bases outside the gene matches: 7. DNA for the CDR3: TGTGCCAGCAGCTTCTCCGGGACAGCACACACTGAAGCTTTCTTT. Amino acids: CASSFSGTAHTEAFF.

The V call is TRBV6-5, the J call TRBJ2-1; 9 bases are shared with TRBD2. Looked up from germline, CDR1 is MNHEY and CDR2 is SVGAGI. J was trimmed by 4 bases and V by 7 bases; bases with no gene match: 8. There are 15 residues in the CDR3. The CDR3 reads CASTRAGGSYNEQFF. The DNA for the CDR3 is TGTGCCAGCACCCGAGCGGGAGGTTCATACAATGAGCAGTTCTTC.

This clone was seen only once. The CDR3 DNA sequence: TGTGCCAGCAGTCCCCCTCGACTAGCGGGGACCACAGATACGCAGTATTTT. Translation gives CASSPPRLAGTTDTQYF. The V gene is TRBV25-1, the J gene TRBJ2-3; TRBD2 aligns across 11 bases. The CDR3 has 17 amino acids. Losses at the gene ends were 5 bases for V and 2 bases for J; bases not matched to a gene: 9. The germline CDR1 and CDR2 sequences are MGHDK and SYGVNS.